Listed below are T cell receptor beta chains from one sample, sequenced in a study of shared clonotypes between healthy human individuals. Only in-frame clones appear in the TCRdb table, and some are missing; sequencing was by immunoSEQ multiplex PCR. The table includes roughly 2 million clones, 90% to 95% detected once. The source material was naive CD4+ T cells sorted from blood. These TCRs come from a man aged 18 to 30 in good health. CDR3s include the opening cysteine and the closing phenylalanine or tryptophan. Each record gives: V gene, J gene, clone size, D gene, CDR3 protein, CDR3 DNA. D genes are given only for firm matches. A row's size may be missing; if present it is once, few, many or a size class.

v_call: TRBV27; j_call: TRBJ2-5; clone_size: NA; d_call: NA; cdr3_aa: CASSLSGGRETQYF; cdr3_nt: TGTGCCAGCAGTTTATCGGGGGGCAGGGAGACCCAGTACTTC
v_call: TRBV28; j_call: TRBJ1-5; clone_size: NA; d_call: TRBD1; cdr3_aa: CASSSGQGSNQPQHF; cdr3_nt: TGTGCCAGCAGCTCCGGACAGGGCAGCAATCAGCCCCAGCATTTT
v_call: TRBV7-2; j_call: TRBJ1-1; clone_size: NA; d_call: NA; cdr3_aa: CASSFSGQPEAFF; cdr3_nt: TGTGCCAGCAGCTTCTCAGGACAGCCTGAAGCTTTCTTT
v_call: TRBV27; j_call: TRBJ1-1; clone_size: once; d_call: NA; cdr3_aa: CASSPGAGASMNTEAFF; cdr3_nt: TGTGCCAGCAGCCCTGGGGCAGGAGCTTCCATGAACACTGAAGCTTTCTTT
v_call: TRBV6-1; j_call: TRBJ1-2; clone_size: NA; d_call: TRBD1; cdr3_aa: CASSAGTGMLGYTF; cdr3_nt: TGTGCCAGCAGTGCTGGGACAGGGATGCTTGGCTACACCTTC
v_call: TRBV18; j_call: TRBJ2-7; clone_size: NA; d_call: TRBD2; cdr3_aa: CASSPGGSYEQYF; cdr3_nt: TGTGCCAGCTCGCCCGGGGGGTCCTACGAGCAGTACTTC
v_call: TRBV7-9; j_call: TRBJ1-1; clone_size: NA; d_call: NA; cdr3_aa: CASSLVTGGPNTEAFF; cdr3_nt: TGTGCCAGCAGCTTAGTGACGGGGGGCCCGAACACTGAAGCTTTCTTT
v_call: TRBV5-1; j_call: TRBJ1-2; clone_size: NA; d_call: TRBD1; cdr3_aa: CASSLGQGANYGYTF; cdr3_nt: TGCGCCAGCAGCTTGGGACAGGGGGCTAACTATGGCTACACCTTC
v_call: TRBV28; j_call: TRBJ1-5; clone_size: NA; d_call: NA; cdr3_aa: CASNSWDQPQHF; cdr3_nt: TGTGCCAGCAACTCCTGGGATCAGCCCCAGCATTTT
v_call: TRBV14; j_call: TRBJ2-3; clone_size: NA; d_call: TRBD2; cdr3_aa: CASSQKGLNTDTQYF; cdr3_nt: TGTGCCAGCAGCCAAAAGGGACTAAACACAGATACGCAGTATTTT
v_call: TRBV7-7; j_call: TRBJ1-1; clone_size: NA; d_call: NA; cdr3_aa: CASSLQENTEAFF; cdr3_nt: TGTGCTAGCAGCTTACAGGAGAACACTGAAGCTTTCTTT
v_call: TRBV5-4; j_call: TRBJ2-5; clone_size: NA; d_call: NA; cdr3_aa: CASSSQNYGQETQYF; cdr3_nt: TGTGCCAGCAGCTCCCAGAATTATGGCCAAGAGACCCAGTACTTC
v_call: TRBV11-2; j_call: TRBJ1-1; clone_size: NA; d_call: NA; cdr3_aa: CASSLEGFTEAFF; cdr3_nt: TGTGCCAGCAGCTTAGAGGGGTTCACTGAAGCTTTCTTT
v_call: TRBV19; j_call: TRBJ2-3; clone_size: NA; d_call: NA; cdr3_aa: CASSMQGSDTQYF; cdr3_nt: TGTGCCAGTAGTATGCAGGGATCAGATACGCAGTATTTT
v_call: TRBV11-2; j_call: TRBJ1-2; clone_size: NA; d_call: TRBD1; cdr3_aa: CASSLGTGFYGYTF; cdr3_nt: TGTGCCAGCAGCTTAGGGACAGGCTTCTATGGCTACACCTTC
v_call: TRBV28; j_call: TRBJ1-4; clone_size: NA; d_call: NA; cdr3_aa: CASSLLSAGQGNEKLFF; cdr3_nt: TGTGCCAGCAGTTTACTTTCGGCCGGTCAGGGTAATGAAAAACTGTTTTTT
v_call: TRBV19; j_call: TRBJ1-1; clone_size: NA; d_call: NA; cdr3_aa: CASSATGSTEAFF; cdr3_nt: TGTGCCAGTAGTGCCACAGGGAGCACTGAAGCTTTCTTT
v_call: TRBV5-1; j_call: TRBJ2-5; clone_size: NA; d_call: NA; cdr3_aa: CASSWADGQETQYF; cdr3_nt: TGCGCCAGCAGCTGGGCGGACGGCCAAGAGACCCAGTACTTC
v_call: TRBV19; j_call: TRBJ1-6; clone_size: NA; d_call: NA; cdr3_aa: CASSIPPAIGSKGSPLHF; cdr3_nt: TGTGCCAGTAGTATTCCCCCCGCGATAGGTTCCAAAGGTTCACCCCTCCACTTT
v_call: TRBV9; j_call: TRBJ1-1; clone_size: NA; d_call: TRBD1; cdr3_aa: CASSESGTGTEAFF; cdr3_nt: TGTGCCAGCAGCGAGTCCGGGACAGGGACTGAAGCTTTCTTT
v_call: TRBV4-2; j_call: TRBJ2-3; clone_size: NA; d_call: TRBD2; cdr3_aa: CASSQGMTSVGTDTQYF; cdr3_nt: TGTGCCAGCAGCCAAGGAATGACTAGCGTCGGCACAGATACGCAGTATTTT
v_call: TRBV2; j_call: TRBJ1-2; clone_size: NA; d_call: TRBD1; cdr3_aa: CASSEEGGIDGYTF; cdr3_nt: TGTGCCAGCAGTGAGGAAGGGGGCATCGATGGCTACACCTTC
v_call: TRBV28; j_call: TRBJ1-2; clone_size: NA; d_call: NA; cdr3_aa: CASSSHPRNYGYTF; cdr3_nt: TGTGCCAGCAGTTCCCACCCGAGGAACTATGGCTACACCTTC
v_call: TRBV27; j_call: TRBJ1-1; clone_size: NA; d_call: TRBD1; cdr3_aa: CASSRDREGGEAFF; cdr3_nt: TGTGCCAGCAGTCGGGACAGGGAAGGTGGTGAAGCTTTCTTT
v_call: TRBV1; j_call: TRBJ1-2; clone_size: NA; d_call: NA; cdr3_aa: CTSSQEGGHRSYGYTF; cdr3_nt: TGCACCAGCAGCCAAGAAGGGGGCCATAGGAGCTATGGCTACACCTTC
v_call: TRBV7-8; j_call: TRBJ2-3; clone_size: NA; d_call: NA; cdr3_aa: CASSTAGQVLPQAQYF; cdr3_nt: TGTGCCAGCAGCACAGCGGGACAGGTTTTACCCCAAGCGCAGTATTTT
v_call: TRBV19; j_call: TRBJ2-1; clone_size: once; d_call: TRBD2; cdr3_aa: CASSAPLTSGRGNEQFF; cdr3_nt: TGTGCCAGTAGTGCACCCCTGACTAGCGGGAGAGGAAATGAGCAGTTCTTC
v_call: TRBV18; j_call: TRBJ2-5; clone_size: NA; d_call: TRBD1; cdr3_aa: CASSPPGQPQETQYF; cdr3_nt: TGTGCCAGCTCGCCCCCGGGACAGCCCCAAGAGACCCAGTACTTC
v_call: TRBV7-9; j_call: TRBJ1-3; clone_size: NA; d_call: NA; cdr3_aa: CASSPKPGGSGNTIYF; cdr3_nt: TGTGCCAGCAGCCCGAAGCCCGGGGGCTCTGGAAACACCATATATTTT
v_call: TRBV5-6; j_call: TRBJ1-5; clone_size: few; d_call: NA; cdr3_aa: CASSGAAGQPQHF; cdr3_nt: TGTGCCAGCAGCGGGGCGGCCGGTCAGCCCCAGCATTTT
v_call: TRBV10-3; j_call: TRBJ2-1; clone_size: NA; d_call: NA; cdr3_aa: CAISESQSRGTYNEQFF; cdr3_nt: TGTGCCATCAGTGAGTCGCAAAGCAGGGGTACGTACAATGAGCAGTTCTTC
v_call: TRBV7-7; j_call: TRBJ1-1; clone_size: NA; d_call: TRBD1; cdr3_aa: CASSPDRGQEAFF; cdr3_nt: TGTGCTAGCAGCCCAGACAGGGGGCAGGAAGCTTTCTTT
v_call: TRBV7-2; j_call: TRBJ2-1; clone_size: NA; d_call: NA; cdr3_aa: CASSSHIGGRLWNEQFF; cdr3_nt: TGTGCCAGCAGTTCCCATATTGGAGGGCGTTTATGGAATGAGCAGTTCTTC
v_call: TRBV10-3; j_call: TRBJ2-1; clone_size: NA; d_call: TRBD1; cdr3_aa: CAAGTGVYNEQFF; cdr3_nt: TGTGCCGCCGGGACAGGGGTGTACAATGAGCAGTTCTTC
v_call: TRBV28; j_call: TRBJ1-6; clone_size: NA; d_call: NA; cdr3_aa: CASSLVQGPNSPLHF; cdr3_nt: TGTGCCAGCAGTTTAGTTCAGGGGCCTAATTCACCCCTCCACTTT
v_call: TRBV5-4; j_call: TRBJ2-7; clone_size: NA; d_call: NA; cdr3_aa: CASSPSADRYEQYF; cdr3_nt: TGTGCCAGCAGCCCAAGCGCCGACAGATACGAGCAGTACTTC
v_call: TRBV27; j_call: TRBJ1-2; clone_size: NA; d_call: TRBD1; cdr3_aa: CASSTTGGSYYGYTF; cdr3_nt: TGTGCCAGCAGTACGACAGGGGGCAGCTATTATGGCTACACCTTC
v_call: TRBV7-8; j_call: TRBJ2-1; clone_size: NA; d_call: TRBD2; cdr3_aa: CASSFGLADYNEQFF; cdr3_nt: TGTGCCAGCAGCTTTGGTCTAGCGGATTACAATGAGCAGTTCTTC
v_call: TRBV19; j_call: TRBJ1-5; clone_size: NA; d_call: NA; cdr3_aa: CASRPPGGSNQPQHF; cdr3_nt: TGTGCCAGTAGACCCCCCGGCGGTAGCAATCAGCCCCAGCATTTT
v_call: TRBV27; j_call: TRBJ1-2; clone_size: NA; d_call: NA; cdr3_aa: CASSLDPYYGYTF; cdr3_nt: TGTGCCAGCAGTTTAGACCCATACTATGGCTACACCTTC
v_call: TRBV18; j_call: TRBJ1-2; clone_size: NA; d_call: NA; cdr3_aa: CASSPTNLRGGYTF; cdr3_nt: TGTGCCAGCTCACCAACAAACCTCAGGGGTGGCTACACCTTC
v_call: TRBV2; j_call: TRBJ1-1; clone_size: few; d_call: NA; cdr3_aa: CASRERVEAFF; cdr3_nt: TGTGCCAGCAGGGAGAGAGTTGAAGCTTTCTTT
v_call: TRBV4-1; j_call: TRBJ1-1; clone_size: NA; d_call: TRBD1; cdr3_aa: CASSQDSKGAFNTEAFF; cdr3_nt: TGCGCCAGCAGCCAAGATTCTAAGGGGGCATTTAACACTGAAGCTTTCTTT
v_call: TRBV5-1; j_call: TRBJ2-2; clone_size: NA; d_call: TRBD2; cdr3_aa: CASSLVLGRAPNTGELFF; cdr3_nt: TGCGCCAGCAGCTTGGTTCTCGGGAGGGCCCCGAACACCGGGGAGCTGTTTTTT
v_call: TRBV6-5; j_call: TRBJ2-7; clone_size: NA; d_call: TRBD2; cdr3_aa: CAIKGTSGAYEQYF; cdr3_nt: TGTGCCATCAAAGGGACTAGCGGAGCTTACGAGCAGTACTTC
v_call: TRBV6-5; j_call: TRBJ2-1; clone_size: NA; d_call: TRBD2; cdr3_aa: CASSYLPSGGRGEQFF; cdr3_nt: TGTGCCAGCAGTTACCTGCCTAGCGGGGGCAGGGGTGAGCAGTTCTTC
v_call: TRBV7-3; j_call: TRBJ2-5; clone_size: NA; d_call: NA; cdr3_aa: CASSLTQTVKETQYF; cdr3_nt: TGTGCCAGCAGCTTAACTCAGACGGTGAAAGAGACCCAGTACTTC
v_call: TRBV7-8; j_call: TRBJ2-1; clone_size: NA; d_call: TRBD1; cdr3_aa: CASSFPGGEQFF; cdr3_nt: TGTGCCAGCAGCTTTCCAGGGGGCGAGCAGTTCTTC
v_call: TRBV4-3; j_call: TRBJ2-7; clone_size: NA; d_call: NA; cdr3_aa: CASSQDPQGQGEQYF; cdr3_nt: TGCGCCAGCAGCCAAGATCCCCAGGGCCAAGGCGAGCAGTACTTC